Below, 4 T cell receptor beta chains from the same sample are listed, as sequenced in a study of blood T cell repertoires in COVID-19. TCRdb keeps only in-frame clones here, not all; method: immunoSEQ multiplex PCR. There are around 700,000 clones in the sample; 70% to 90% occur only once, and more than 0.25% lies in the top ten. Material for sequencing was peripheral blood. The receptors were sampled from a woman aged 18-30 years with acute or convalescent COVID-19.

This clone was seen a single time. V is TRBV11-2 and J is TRBJ1-1, with D hard to call. Germline values: CDR1 SGHAT, CDR2 FQNNGV. The CDR3 has 13 residues. V was clipped by 5 bases and J by 5 bases, with 12 bases between them. The CDR3 loop reads CASSPGPETEAFF. As DNA, the CDR3 is TGTGCCAGCAGCCCAGGTCCCGAAACTGAAGCTTTCTTT.

This clone came up once. The chain combines TRBV2 with TRBJ2-3, with TRBD1 as a possible D gene (5 bases). CDR3 length: 14 amino acids. V was shortened by 7 bases and J by 2 bases, with 13 bases between the two germline ends. CDR1 is SNHLY, CDR2 FYNNEI, per germline. The CDR3 nucleotides read TGTGCCAGCACCCAGGGCGCAGCCACAGATACGCAGTATTTT. The encoded protein is CASTQGAATDTQYF.

The CDR3 region is CASSRDSPYGYTF. The CDR3, as DNA: TGTGCCAGCAGCCGGGACAGCCCCTATGGCTACACCTTC. The chain joins TRBV7-8 to TRBJ1-2, with TRBD1 matching over 7 bases. The CDR3 has 13 amino acids. The germline V gene has CDR1 SGHVS and CDR2 FQNEAQ. V lost 5 bases to trimming and J lost 4 bases; unmatched junction nucleotides: 4.

J is TRBJ2-1 and V is TRBV5-1, with D perhaps matching TRBD1 (6 bases). This CDR3 spans 13 amino acids. The germline V gene has CDR1 SGHRS and CDR2 YFSETQ. V was clipped by 0 bases and J by 7 bases, with 8 bases between them. DNA for the CDR3: TGCGCCAGCAGCTTGGCCCAGGGGAATGAGCAGTTCTTC. It translates to CASSLAQGNEQFF.